This T cell receptor beta chain originates from a study of blood T cell repertoires in COVID-19. At the level of the study: PBMCs, B-cell-depleted T cells, or T cells provided the cDNA or gDNA that made up the material.

Enrolment of Seattle patients took place during active infection, and they were followed longitudinally. Germline CDR1 MDHEN, CDR2 SYDVKM. The CDR3 contains 12 residues. Trimming shortened V by 6 bases and J by 3 bases, and 9 bases separated the two germline ends. Assay: immunoSEQ multiplex PCR; the TCRdb copy retains only in-frame clones and omits some. The data contain around 50,000 clones, approximately 93% of them singletons. The TCR originated in a man in his fifties or sixties with COVID-19, enrolled during active disease. This chain joins TRBV28 and TRBJ2-7; tentative D call: TRBD2 (5 bases). The sequenced sample was peripheral blood. CDR3 sequence reads: CASSSRGYEQYF. CDR3 nucleotides: TGTGCCAGCAGCTCTCGGGGCTACGAGCAGTACTTC.